These 6 T cell receptor beta chains share one sample of origin, sequenced in a study of cytomegalovirus exposure and HLA in healthy donors. Vbeta (60) and Jbeta (13) primers were used in the PCR. This table comes from immunoSEQ multiplex PCR, and its TCRdb copy is limited to in-frame clones, with some not included. The table includes about 130,000 clones, roughly 74% detected once. Sequencing used PBMCs. These receptor sequences come from a male donor in good health and CMV-seronegative.

The rearrangement joins TRBV27 to TRBJ1-1; D is possibly TRBD1 (5 bases). The V gene lost 4 bases and the J gene lost 5 bases, with 20 bases spanning the gap. This CDR3 spans 16 amino acids. In germline, CDR1 is MNHEY, CDR2 SMNVEV (reference sequence). The CDR3 here is CASSSSDSYPWTEAFF. In DNA form, the CDR3 reads TGTGCCAGCAGTTCCTCCGACAGTTATCCGTGGACTGAAGCTTTCTTT.

The chain recombines TRBV5-1 with TRBJ2-7, with 11 bases identical to TRBD2. The CDR3 has 16 amino acids. Per the germline V gene, CDR1 is SGHRS and CDR2 is YFSETQ. Trimming removed 4 bases from V and 1 base from J; junction bases left unmatched: 7. CDR3 DNA: TGCGCCAGCAGCGCACAATCTAGCGGGAGGTCCTACGAGCAGTACTTC. This sequence encodes CASSAQSSGRSYEQYF.

This sequence joins TRBV28 and TRBJ1-5; D is undetermined. The V end was cut by 6 bases, the J end by 2 bases, with 8 bases between. The CDR3 spans 13 residues. Germline lookup yields CDR1 MDHEN and CDR2 SYDVKM. CDR3 nucleotides: TGTGCCAGCAGCCAACGGGGCAATCAGCCCCAGCATTTT. Translated, it gives CASSQRGNQPQHF.

The V and J genes are TRBV9 and TRBJ2-1; 8 bases are shared with TRBD2. Germline lookup yields CDR1 SGDLS and CDR2 YYNGEE. This CDR3 has 14 amino acids. The V gene end was trimmed by 4 bases and the J gene end by 8 bases; junction bases not matched to a gene: 8. The CDR3 protein is CASSILSGNHEQFF. The CDR3 DNA sequence: TGTGCCAGCAGCATTCTTAGCGGGAATCATGAGCAGTTCTTC.

The chain has TRBV27 and TRBJ1-2, with D unclear. The CDR3 is 12 residues long. V lost 5 bases to trimming and J lost 8 bases, with 12 bases between them. Germline values: CDR1 MNHEY, CDR2 SMNVEV (reference sequence). In nucleotides, the CDR3 is TGTGCCAGCAGTCCGGGAGTTGGGGGCTACACCTTC. Protein sequence: CASSPGVGGYTF.

V and J are TRBV28 and TRBJ2-7, with 8 bases lining up with TRBD2. With 3 bases clipped from V and 4 bases from J, the junction kept 8 bases outside the gene matches. The CDR3 loop spans 15 amino acids. Germline V CDR1 and CDR2: MDHEN, SYDVKM. CDR3 protein: CASSFDTSGEYEQYF. In nucleotides, the CDR3 is TGTGCCAGCAGTTTCGACACTAGCGGAGAATACGAGCAGTACTTC.